The present entry profiles one T cell receptor beta chain with its context. The data stem from a study of CD8+ T cells in alopecia areata. cDNA prepared by RNA extraction and subsequent reverse transcription served as the template for sequencing. Using immunoSEQ multiplex PCR, the repertoire was profiled, and TCRdb retains in-frame clones only, with some absent. The sample contains roughly 97,000 clones, about two fifths of which appear only once. V lost 6 bases to trimming and J lost 2 bases, with 13 bases between them. Germline lookup yields CDR1 MNHEY and CDR2 SMNVEV (reference sequence). The CDR3 has 14 amino acids.

Sequenced: CD4+ T cells sorted from blood. This TCR was recovered from a human donor with alopecia areata. The chain combines TRBV27 with TRBJ2-5, with D possibly being TRBD1 or TRBD2 (5 bases each). The DNA of the CDR3 is TGTGCCAGCAGAACGGGACGGTCGCAAGAGACCCAGTACTTC. Its protein is CASRTGRSQETQYF.